The rows below give T cell receptor beta chains drawn from one sample of a study of T cell repertoires in ileal Crohn's disease. The protocol was immunoSEQ multiplex PCR, while the TCRdb copy is restricted to in-frame clones and leaves out a portion. The sample has some 16,000 clones; 92% are singletons. The sequenced sample was ileal tissue. These receptors originate from an adult with Crohn's disease. The CDR3 runs from the conserved cysteine through the conserved F or W. Fields, in order: CDR3 length, J gene, clone size, D gene, V gene, CDR3 protein, CDR3 DNA. The D gene is left open where the match is weak. Only part of the rows carry a size: once, few, many, or a class if the clone is expanded.

length: 15
J: TRBJ1-5
size: NA
D: TRBD1
V: TRBV27
CDR3: CATADRVDSNQPQHF
DNA: TGTGCCACCGCCGACAGGGTGGATAGCAATCAGCCCCAGCATTTT

length: 15
J: TRBJ2-3
size: NA
D: TRBD1
V: TRBV7-9
CDR3: CASSLTGGRKDTQYF
DNA: TGTGCCAGCAGCTTAACAGGGGGCAGGAAAGATACGCAGTATTTT

length: 12
J: TRBJ2-7
size: NA
D: NA
V: TRBV6-1
CDR3: CASSRTVNEQYF
DNA: TGTGCCAGCAGCCGGACAGTGAACGAGCAGTACTTC

length: 13
J: TRBJ2-3
size: NA
D: TRBD2
V: TRBV29-1
CDR3: CSSSGGVADTQYF
DNA: TGCAGCTCCAGCGGGGGGGTCGCAGATACGCAGTATTTT

length: 16
J: TRBJ2-3
size: NA
D: TRBD1
V: TRBV5-1
CDR3: CASSWGTGDGTDTQYF
DNA: TGCGCCAGCAGCTGGGGTACAGGGGACGGCACAGATACGCAGTATTTT

length: 16
J: TRBJ2-5
size: NA
D: NA
V: TRBV2
CDR3: CASSVRTGIVQETQYF
DNA: TGTGCCAGCAGTGTAAGAACAGGGATTGTCCAAGAGACCCAGTACTTC

length: 17
J: TRBJ2-3
size: NA
D: TRBD2
V: TRBV5-4
CDR3: CASSLASGGGSTDTQYF
DNA: TGTGCCAGCAGCTTGGCTAGCGGGGGGGGTAGCACAGATACGCAGTATTTT

length: 12
J: TRBJ1-1
size: NA
D: TRBD1
V: TRBV29-1
CDR3: CSVRRGGTEAFF
DNA: TGCAGCGTTCGCAGGGGGGGCACTGAAGCTTTCTTT

length: 14
J: TRBJ1-2
size: NA
D: TRBD1
V: TRBV5-1
CDR3: CASSWTGGNYGYTF
DNA: TGCGCCAGCAGCTGGACAGGTGGGAACTATGGCTACACCTTC

length: 14
J: TRBJ2-7
size: NA
D: NA
V: TRBV9
CDR3: CASSVRGAQGEQYF
DNA: TGTGCCAGCAGCGTAAGGGGGGCCCAAGGCGAGCAGTACTTC

length: 11
J: TRBJ1-3
size: once
D: NA
V: TRBV7-9
CDR3: CASSLGNTIYF
DNA: TGTGCCAGCAGCTTAGGAAACACCATATATTTT

length: 16
J: TRBJ1-4
size: NA
D: NA
V: TRBV4-2
CDR3: CASSQEVGQANEKLFF
DNA: TGTGCCAGCAGCCAAGAAGTGGGGCAAGCCAATGAAAAACTGTTTTTT

length: 12
J: TRBJ2-5
size: NA
D: NA
V: TRBV29-1
CDR3: CSVDEGRETQYF
DNA: TGCAGCGTTGACGAGGGGCGAGAGACCCAGTACTTC

length: 15
J: TRBJ2-7
size: NA
D: NA
V: TRBV6-1
CDR3: CASTRGEQGRYEQYF
DNA: TGTGCCAGTACAAGGGGAGAGCAGGGGCGCTACGAGCAGTACTTC

length: 13
J: TRBJ2-5
size: NA
D: TRBD2
V: TRBV2
CDR3: CARASGGGETQYF
DNA: TGTGCCAGAGCTAGCGGGGGGGGAGAGACCCAGTACTTC

length: 14
J: TRBJ2-7
size: NA
D: TRBD1
V: TRBV18
CDR3: CASSGPGQGYEQYF
DNA: TGTGCCAGCTCAGGACCGGGACAGGGTTACGAGCAGTACTTC

length: 15
J: TRBJ2-1
size: once
D: TRBD1
V: TRBV5-8
CDR3: CASSRGQGSYNEQFF
DNA: TGTGCCAGCAGCCGCGGACAGGGTTCCTACAATGAGCAGTTCTTC

length: 16
J: TRBJ2-1
size: NA
D: TRBD2
V: TRBV7-3
CDR3: CASSFKAGSSYNEQFF
DNA: TGTGCCAGCAGCTTCAAAGCGGGGAGCTCCTACAATGAGCAGTTCTTC

length: 14
J: TRBJ2-3
size: NA
D: NA
V: TRBV14
CDR3: CASSQGDRPDTQYF
DNA: TGTGCCAGCAGCCAGGGCGACCGTCCAGATACGCAGTATTTT

length: 14
J: TRBJ2-7
size: NA
D: NA
V: TRBV19
CDR3: CASSMAWTAYEQYF
DNA: TGTGCCAGTAGTATGGCGTGGACAGCTTACGAGCAGTACTTC

length: 14
J: TRBJ1-5
size: NA
D: NA
V: TRBV6-1
CDR3: CASNAAASNQPQHF
DNA: TGTGCCAGCAATGCGGCAGCTAGCAATCAGCCCCAGCATTTT

length: 14
J: TRBJ1-1
size: NA
D: NA
V: TRBV6-1
CDR3: CASRNTGSAGEAFF
DNA: TGTGCCAGCCGTAATACAGGGAGTGCGGGTGAAGCTTTCTTT

length: 18
J: TRBJ2-7
size: NA
D: NA
V: TRBV7-6
CDR3: CASSLARAQEGPPYEQYF
DNA: TGTGCCAGCAGCTTAGCGCGCGCCCAGGAGGGTCCTCCCTACGAGCAGTACTTC

length: 16
J: TRBJ1-1
size: once
D: NA
V: TRBV7-2
CDR3: CASSLSGFRLVTEAFF
DNA: TGTGCCAGCAGCTTATCTGGGTTTCGTTTGGTCACTGAAGCTTTCTTT

length: 13
J: TRBJ1-2
size: NA
D: NA
V: TRBV7-8
CDR3: CASTPDRNYGYTF
DNA: TGTGCCAGCACCCCGGACAGAAACTATGGCTACACCTTC

length: 14
J: TRBJ2-3
size: NA
D: NA
V: TRBV27
CDR3: CASSLRRQADTQYF
DNA: TGTGCCAGCAGTTTACGTCGACAGGCAGATACGCAGTATTTT

length: 13
J: TRBJ2-7
size: NA
D: NA
V: TRBV28
CDR3: CASRPDGTYEQYF
DNA: TGTGCCAGCAGGCCGGACGGGACCTACGAGCAGTACTTC